The 18 T cell receptor beta chains reported below all come from one sample, sequenced in a study of cytomegalovirus exposure and HLA in healthy donors. The primer mix had 60 Vbeta and 13 Jbeta primers. Profiled with immunoSEQ multiplex PCR; TCRdb holds only in-frame clones, not every one. The sample carries under 250,000 clones, approximately 84% recorded once. Sequences were obtained from PBMCs. The receptors derive from a girl aged 2 to 10 in good health and CMV-seronegative.

This sequence joins TRBV28 and TRBJ1-2, with D tentatively TRBD1 (6 bases). Trimming removed 4 bases from V and 2 bases from J, with 11 bases in between. This CDR3 comprises 14 residues. Germline CDR1 reads MDHEN; CDR2 reads SYDVKM. This CDR3 reads CASSYPDRNYGYTF. The CDR3 DNA reads as TGTGCCAGCAGTTATCCGGACAGAAACTATGGCTACACCTTC.

The chain recombines TRBV10-3 with TRBJ2-1, with a weak D call TRBD2 (6 bases). This CDR3 is built from 13 residues. Germline-derived CDR1 and CDR2 are ENHRY and SYGVKD. V gave up 8 bases and J gave up 9 bases, with 17 bases separating them. The CDR3 loop reads CAIRTGERSEQFF. The DNA for the CDR3 is TGTGCCATCCGGACGGGAGAACGGAGTGAGCAGTTCTTC.

V usage is TRBV6-5 and J usage is TRBJ2-3; TRBD1 agrees at 7 bases. The CDR3 is 15 amino acids. V lost 0 bases to trimming and J lost 2 bases; unmatched junction nucleotides: 2. In germline, CDR1 is MNHEY, CDR2 SVGAGI. The CDR3 DNA is TGTGCCAGCAGTTACTCAGGGGGCCCCACAGATACGCAGTATTTT. Translation: CASSYSGGPTDTQYF.

This clone was picked up one time. This chain joins TRBV5-1 and TRBJ1-2, with 9 bases matching TRBD1. Germline V CDR1 and CDR2: SGHRS, YFSETQ. The V and J ends lost 4 bases and 4 bases, in that order; junction bases with no gene match: 8. CDR3 length equals 15 residues. Written as DNA, the CDR3 is TGCGCCAGCAGCGGGGGGGACAGGGCTGTCTATGGCTACACCTTC. Residues: CASSGGDRAVYGYTF.

V usage is TRBV5-1 and J usage is TRBJ1-2; D unclear. V was clipped by 0 bases and J by 7 bases, with 13 bases between them. The CDR3 sequence is 14 residues long. Germline V CDR1 and CDR2: SGHRS, YFSETQ. Here the CDR3 reads CASSLAARTSGYTF. The CDR3 DNA reads as TGCGCCAGCAGCTTGGCCGCTCGAACGAGTGGCTACACCTTC.

Worth noting for this clone: An end of the junction does not agree with germline; a read error may underlie this. This chain connects TRBV20-1 to TRBJ1-4; possibly TRBD1 for D (6 bases). Germline V lookup: CDR1 DFQATT, CDR2 SNEGSKA (reference sequence). The CDR3 spans 11 residues. CDR3 sequence: CSAAEQGKVFF. In DNA form, the CDR3 reads TGCAGTGCGGCCGAACAGGGAAAAGTGTTTTTT.

The V and J genes are TRBV7-2 and TRBJ2-2, with TRBD2 matching 7 bases. Germline lookup yields CDR1 SGHTA and CDR2 FQGNSA. V was clipped by 0 bases and J by 9 bases; unmatched bases: 10. The length of the CDR3 is 16 residues. Here the CDR3 reads CASSLASGLWGRELFF. The CDR3 DNA sequence: TGTGCCAGCAGCTTAGCTAGCGGGTTGTGGGGAAGGGAGCTGTTTTTT.

This chain uses TRBV19 with TRBJ2-6, with 8 bases that match TRBD1. The CDR3 extends over 15 amino acids. Germline assignment: CDR1 LNHDA and CDR2 SQIVND (reference sequence). J lost 4 bases, V lost 3 bases, and 2 bases had no gene match. Here the CDR3 DNA reads TGTGCCAGTAGTATGGACAGGGCCGGGGCCAACGTCCTGACTTTC. Its translation is CASSMDRAGANVLTF.

As DNA, the CDR3 is TGCAGCGTTGAGCCCGGCGGGGTCCAAGAGACCCAGTACTTC. Encoded protein: CSVEPGGVQETQYF. J is TRBJ2-5 and V is TRBV29-1; maybe TRBD2 (6 bases). Germline loops: CDR1 SQVTM, CDR2 ANQGSEA. V gave up 3 bases and J gave up 1 base, with 12 bases separating them. The CDR3 contains 14 residues. The full variable domain, with the rest looked up from reference TRBV29-1 and TRBJ2-5, is SAVISQKPSRDICQRGTSLTIQCQVDSQVTMMFWYRQQPGQSLTLIATANQGSEATYESGFVIDKFPISRPNLTFSTLTVSNMSPEDSSIYLCSVEPGGVQETQYFGPGTRLLVL.

The chain couples TRBV19 to TRBJ1-2, with 11 bases identical to TRBD1. The V gene end was trimmed by 4 bases and the J gene end by 7 bases; junction bases not matched to a gene: 5. CDR1 and CDR2 (germline): LNHDA, SQIVND (reference sequence). The CDR3 runs to 14 residues. CDR3 bases: TGTGCCAGTAGTAACCCGGACAGGGGGCCTGGCTACACCTTC. This sequence encodes CASSNPDRGPGYTF.

J is TRBJ1-2 and V is TRBV19, with TRBD1 matching 7 bases. Germline lookup yields CDR1 LNHDA and CDR2 SQIVND (reference sequence). Trimming took 7 bases from V and 5 from J; bases not matched to a gene: 1. The length of the CDR3 is 11 residues. The CDR3 DNA sequence: TGTGCCAGTAAGGGGGCATATGGCTACACCTTC. Translation gives CASKGAYGYTF.

The rearrangement joins TRBV10-3 to TRBJ2-7; D might be TRBD2 (6 bases). Trimming took 6 bases from V and 0 from J, leaving 15 bases between them. CDR1 is ENHRY and CDR2 is SYGVKD in the germline V gene. This CDR3 contains 15 residues. The CDR3 loop reads CAISSSPGGSYEQYF. DNA for the CDR3: TGTGCCATCAGCTCTAGCCCCGGGGGCTCCTACGAGCAGTACTTC.

As regards this clone: At one end the junction does not follow the germline gene, possibly because of a read error. The chain joins TRBV5-4 to TRBJ1-2; 9 bases align to TRBD1. The CDR3 sequence is 16 residues long. Germline V gives CDR1 SGHNT, CDR2 YYREEE (reference sequence). The CDR3 loop is CASRPPWGQGNSGYTF. Here the CDR3 DNA reads TGTGCCAGCAGACCTCCCTGGGGACAGGGCAACTCTGGCTACACCTTC.

V is TRBV2 and J is TRBJ2-7; D is possibly TRBD2 (5 bases). V lost 4 bases, J lost 1 base, and 11 bases lay in between. CDR1 SNHLY and CDR2 FYNNEI come from the germline V gene. This CDR3 has 14 amino acids. DNA for the CDR3: TGTGCCAGCAGTGTCCACGGGATTTCCTACGAGCAGTACTTC. Translation gives CASSVHGISYEQYF.

The chain joins TRBV27 to TRBJ1-6; D remains unclear. This CDR3 spans 13 amino acids. The germline V gene encodes CDR1 MNHEY and CDR2 SMNVEV (reference sequence). Trimming removed 4 bases from V and 5 bases from J, with 6 bases in between. The CDR3 sequence is CASSWRDNSPLHF. For the CDR3, the DNA is TGTGCCAGCAGTTGGCGGGATAATTCACCCCTCCACTTT.

The chain carries TRBV27 and TRBJ2-7, with TRBD1 matching over 7 bases. The CDR3 totals 17 residues. Per the germline V gene, CDR1 is MNHEY and CDR2 is SMNVEV (reference sequence). Trimming removed 2 bases from V and 3 bases from J; junction bases left unmatched: 13. The CDR3 DNA follows: TGTGCCAGCAGTTTACCGCCCAGGACAGGATACGGCTACGAGCAGTACTTC. Translating gives CASSLPPRTGYGYEQYF.

The chain employs TRBV29-1 and TRBJ2-3; 8 bases line up with TRBD1. In germline, CDR1 is SQVTM, CDR2 ANQGSEA. The CDR3 contains 14 residues. Unmatched junction bases numbered 8, after V lost 6 bases and J lost 3 bases. The CDR3 spells CSVARGLGTDTQYF. The CDR3 nucleotides read TGCAGCGTGGCCAGGGGGCTGGGGACAGATACGCAGTATTTT.

The CDR3 spells CASSLAFTGELFF. In nucleotides, the CDR3 is TGCGCCAGCAGCTTGGCCTTCACCGGGGAGCTGTTTTTT. The rearrangement uses TRBV5-1 and TRBJ2-2; D unresolved. Trimming cost V 0 bases and J 4 bases, with 4 bases left between them. This CDR3 is built from 13 residues. CDR1 is SGHRS and CDR2 is YFSETQ in the germline V gene.